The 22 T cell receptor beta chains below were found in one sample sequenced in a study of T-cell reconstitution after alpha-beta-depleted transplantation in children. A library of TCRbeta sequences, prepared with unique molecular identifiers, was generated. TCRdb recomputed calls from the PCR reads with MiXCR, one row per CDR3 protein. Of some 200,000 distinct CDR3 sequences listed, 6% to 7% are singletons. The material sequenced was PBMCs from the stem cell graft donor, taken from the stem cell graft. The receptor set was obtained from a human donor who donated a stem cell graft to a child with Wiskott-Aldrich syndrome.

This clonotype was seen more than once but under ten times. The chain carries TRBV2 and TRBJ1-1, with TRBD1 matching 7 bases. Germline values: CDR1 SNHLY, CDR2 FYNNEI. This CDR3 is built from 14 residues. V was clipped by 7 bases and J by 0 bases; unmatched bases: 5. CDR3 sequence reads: CASTSDRMNTEAFF. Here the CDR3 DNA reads TGTGCCAGCACCTCGGACAGGATGAACACTGAAGCTTTCTTT.

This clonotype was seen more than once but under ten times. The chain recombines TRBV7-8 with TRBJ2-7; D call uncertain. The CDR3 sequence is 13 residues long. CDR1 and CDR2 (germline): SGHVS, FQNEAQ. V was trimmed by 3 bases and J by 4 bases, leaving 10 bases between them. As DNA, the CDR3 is TGTGCCAGCAGCTTGGTCGTGGGTTACGAGCAGTACTTC. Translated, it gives CASSLVVGYEQYF.

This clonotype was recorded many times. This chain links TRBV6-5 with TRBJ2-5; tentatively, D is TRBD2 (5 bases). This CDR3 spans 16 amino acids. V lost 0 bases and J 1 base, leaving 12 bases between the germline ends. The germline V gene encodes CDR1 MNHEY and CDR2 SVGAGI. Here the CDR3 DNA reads TGTGCCAGCAGTTACTCTTCGGGATTAGGCCAAGAGACCCAGTACTTC. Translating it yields CASSYSSGLGQETQYF.

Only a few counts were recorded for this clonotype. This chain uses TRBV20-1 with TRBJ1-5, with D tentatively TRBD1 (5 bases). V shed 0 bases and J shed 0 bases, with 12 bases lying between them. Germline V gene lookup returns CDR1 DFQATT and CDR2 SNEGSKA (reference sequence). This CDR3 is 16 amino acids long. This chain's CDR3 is CSARELRGNSNQPQHF. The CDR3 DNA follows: TGCAGTGCTAGAGAGCTGCGGGGGAATAGCAATCAGCCCCAGCATTTT.

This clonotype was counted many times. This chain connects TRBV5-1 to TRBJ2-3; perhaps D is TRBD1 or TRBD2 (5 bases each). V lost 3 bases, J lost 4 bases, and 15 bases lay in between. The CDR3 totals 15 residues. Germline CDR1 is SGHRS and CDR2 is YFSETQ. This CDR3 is CASSWDGGRADTQYF. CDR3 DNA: TGCGCCAGCAGCTGGGACGGCGGTCGGGCAGATACGCAGTATTTT.

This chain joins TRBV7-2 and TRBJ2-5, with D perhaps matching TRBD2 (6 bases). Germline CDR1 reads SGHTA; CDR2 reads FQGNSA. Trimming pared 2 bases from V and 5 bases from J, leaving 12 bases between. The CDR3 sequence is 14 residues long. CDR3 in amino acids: CASSLTGVEETQYF. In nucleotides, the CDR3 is TGTGCCAGCAGCTTAACGGGAGTGGAGGAGACCCAGTACTTC. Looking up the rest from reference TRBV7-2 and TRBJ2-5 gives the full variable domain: GAGVSQSPSNKVTEKGKDVELRCDPISGHTALYWYRQSLGQGLEFLIYFQGNSAPDKSGLPSDRFSAERTGGSVSTLTIQRTQQEDSAVYLCASSLTGVEETQYFGPGTRLLVL.

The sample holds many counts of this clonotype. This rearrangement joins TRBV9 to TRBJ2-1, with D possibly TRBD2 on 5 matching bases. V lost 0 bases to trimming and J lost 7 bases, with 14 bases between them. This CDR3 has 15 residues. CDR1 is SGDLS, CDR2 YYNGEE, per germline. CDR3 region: CASSVAPLASNEQFF. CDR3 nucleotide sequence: TGTGCCAGCAGCGTAGCCCCCCTAGCTAGTAATGAGCAGTTCTTC.

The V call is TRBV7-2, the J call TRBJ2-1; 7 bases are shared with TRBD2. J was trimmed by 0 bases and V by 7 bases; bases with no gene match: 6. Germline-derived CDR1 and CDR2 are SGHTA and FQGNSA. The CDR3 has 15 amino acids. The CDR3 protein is CASILAVSSYNEQFF. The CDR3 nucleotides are TGTGCCAGCATTCTAGCGGTAAGCTCCTACAATGAGCAGTTCTTC.

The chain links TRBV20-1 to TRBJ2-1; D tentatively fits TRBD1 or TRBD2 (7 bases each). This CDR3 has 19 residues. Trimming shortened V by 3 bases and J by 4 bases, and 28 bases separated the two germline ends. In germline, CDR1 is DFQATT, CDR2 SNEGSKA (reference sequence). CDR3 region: CSARATPGGGSGLYNEQFF. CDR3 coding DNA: TGCAGTGCTAGGGCCACTCCAGGGGGGGGTAGCGGATTATACAATGAGCAGTTCTTC.

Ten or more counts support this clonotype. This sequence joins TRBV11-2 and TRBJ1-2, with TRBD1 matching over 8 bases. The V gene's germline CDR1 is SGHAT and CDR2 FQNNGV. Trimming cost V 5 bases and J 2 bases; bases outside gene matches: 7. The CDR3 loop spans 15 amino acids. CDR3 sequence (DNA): TGTGCCAGCAGCCCAGGACAGGGAAAGAACTATGGCTACACCTTC. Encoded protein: CASSPGQGKNYGYTF.

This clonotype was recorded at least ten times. This chain's CDR3 is CASSLGAGAAQPQHF. CDR3 bases: TGTGCCAGCAGCTTAGGGGCCGGGGCGGCCCAGCCCCAGCATTTT. The V and J genes are TRBV7-2 and TRBJ1-5; the D gene is possibly TRBD1 (5 bases). Between the trimmed V and J ends, which lost 1 base and 7 bases, there was a span of 14 bases. From germline, CDR1 is SGHTA and CDR2 FQGNSA. CDR3 length: 15 residues.

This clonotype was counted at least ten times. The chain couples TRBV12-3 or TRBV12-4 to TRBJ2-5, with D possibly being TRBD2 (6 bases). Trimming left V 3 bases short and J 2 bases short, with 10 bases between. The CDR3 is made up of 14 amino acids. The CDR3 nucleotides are TGTGCCAGCAGTTTGGGGGGAACACAAGAGACCCAGTACTTC. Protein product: CASSLGGTQETQYF.

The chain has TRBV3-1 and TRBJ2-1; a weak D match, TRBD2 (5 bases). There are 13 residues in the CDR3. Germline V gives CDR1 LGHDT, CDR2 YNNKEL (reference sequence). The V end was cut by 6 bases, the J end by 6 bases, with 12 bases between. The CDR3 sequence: CASRDGMANEQFF. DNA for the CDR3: TGTGCCAGCAGGGACGGGATGGCCAATGAGCAGTTCTTC.

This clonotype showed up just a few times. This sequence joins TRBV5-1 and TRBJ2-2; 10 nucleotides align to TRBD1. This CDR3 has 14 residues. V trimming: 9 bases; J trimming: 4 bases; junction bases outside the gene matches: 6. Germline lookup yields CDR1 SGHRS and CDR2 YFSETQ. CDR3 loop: CATATGGFTGELFF. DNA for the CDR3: TGCGCCACCGCGACAGGGGGCTTCACCGGGGAGCTGTTTTTT.

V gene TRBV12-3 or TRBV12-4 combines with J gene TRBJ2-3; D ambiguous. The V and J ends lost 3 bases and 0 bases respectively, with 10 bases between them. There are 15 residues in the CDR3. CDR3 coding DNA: TGTGCCAGCAGTTTTGCTCAGGCTAGCACAGATACGCAGTATTTT. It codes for CASSFAQASTDTQYF.

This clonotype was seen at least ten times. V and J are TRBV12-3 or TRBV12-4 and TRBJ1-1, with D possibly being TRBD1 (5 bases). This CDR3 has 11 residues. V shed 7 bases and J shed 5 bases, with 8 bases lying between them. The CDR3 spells CASIGGTEAFF. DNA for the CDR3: TGTGCCAGCATCGGGGGGACTGAAGCTTTCTTT.

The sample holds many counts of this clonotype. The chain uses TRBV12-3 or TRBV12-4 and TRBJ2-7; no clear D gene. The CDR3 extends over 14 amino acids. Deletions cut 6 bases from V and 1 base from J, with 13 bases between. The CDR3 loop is CASSHLTDSYEQYF. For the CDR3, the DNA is TGTGCCAGCAGCCACCTGACGGATTCCTACGAGCAGTACTTC.

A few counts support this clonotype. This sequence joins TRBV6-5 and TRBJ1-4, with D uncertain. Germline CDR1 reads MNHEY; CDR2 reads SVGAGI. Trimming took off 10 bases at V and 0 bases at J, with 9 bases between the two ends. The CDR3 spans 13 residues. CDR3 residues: CATWTATNEKLFF. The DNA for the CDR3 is TGTGCCACCTGGACGGCAACTAATGAAAAACTGTTTTTT.

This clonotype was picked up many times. CDR3 sequence reads: CASANPHKAKGAGNTIYF. Here the CDR3 DNA reads TGTGCCAGTGCCAACCCCCACAAGGCGAAAGGGGCTGGAAACACCATATATTTT. The chain is built from TRBV9 and TRBJ1-3, with a tentative D call TRBD1 (5 bases). Germline-derived CDR1 and CDR2 are SGDLS and YYNGEE. Deletions cut 8 bases from V and 2 bases from J, with 26 bases between. The CDR3 spans 18 residues.

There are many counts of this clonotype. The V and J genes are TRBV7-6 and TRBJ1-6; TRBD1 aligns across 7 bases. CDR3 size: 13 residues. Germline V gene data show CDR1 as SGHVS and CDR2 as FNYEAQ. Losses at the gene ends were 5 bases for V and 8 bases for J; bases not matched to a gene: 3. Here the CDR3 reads CASSGDRDSPLHF. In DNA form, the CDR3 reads TGTGCCAGCAGCGGAGACAGGGATTCACCCCTCCACTTT.

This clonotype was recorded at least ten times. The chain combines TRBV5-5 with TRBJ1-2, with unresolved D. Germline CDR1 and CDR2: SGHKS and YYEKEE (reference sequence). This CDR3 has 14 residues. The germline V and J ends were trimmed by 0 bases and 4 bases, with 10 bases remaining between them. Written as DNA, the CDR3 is TGTGCCAGCAGCTTGGTTTGGCAGTCCTATGGCTACACCTTC. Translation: CASSLVWQSYGYTF.

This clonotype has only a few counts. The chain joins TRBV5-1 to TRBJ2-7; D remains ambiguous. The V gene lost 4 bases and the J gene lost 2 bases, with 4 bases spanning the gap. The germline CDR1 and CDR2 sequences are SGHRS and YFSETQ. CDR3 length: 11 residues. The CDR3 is CASSATYEQYF. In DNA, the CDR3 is TGCGCCAGCAGCGCCACCTACGAGCAGTACTTC.